This T cell receptor beta chain was documented in a study of T cell clonality in common variable immunodeficiency. Using immunoSEQ multiplex PCR, the repertoire was profiled, and TCRdb retains in-frame clones only, with some absent. This sample has approximately 81,000 clones, each found more than once. The V and J ends lost 4 bases and 4 bases respectively, with 17 bases between them. The germline V gene encodes CDR1 DFQATT and CDR2 SNEGSKA (reference sequence). The CDR3 is 15 residues long. General study points: Shared TCRbeta clones were fewer between CVID subjects than controls. CVID patient heterogeneity limited repertoire-clinical complication correlations.

This clone was observed many times. Its antigen is currently unknown. From the germline J gene comes the end of the CDR3, since the read stops 3 residues before it. Caucasian heritage predominated among both patients and controls. This sequence joins TRBV20-1 and TRBJ2-1; D remains ambiguous. The origin of this receptor is a person aged 18-70 years in good health. What was sequenced was peripheral blood mononuclear cells. Partial CDR3 DNA: TGCAGTGCTAAACTACCTGCGATACATTACAATGAG. It specifies CSAKLPAIHYNE. The CDR3 in full is CSAKLPAIHYNEQFF.